This TCR beta chain is from a study of OX40 agonist ivuxolimab in advanced cancers. About the study: Among those treated, three patients had partial responses, one with hepatocellular carcinoma and two with cutaneous melanoma. Whole-study findings and limits: Certain nonresponders likewise exhibited a low normalized T-cell clonal expansion.

Here immunoSEQ multiplex PCR was the method, and the copy in TCRdb shows in-frame clones only, minus some. The sample has 30,000 to 40,000 clones, less than 80% seen once. As concerns this clone: Its cognate antigen is unknown.

The CDR3 length is 14 residues. V gave up 6 bases and J gave up 8 bases, with 16 bases separating them. In germline, CDR1 is MDHEN, CDR2 SYDVKM. Sample: CD4+ or CD8+ T cells sorted from blood, taken in a trial of the OX40 agonist ivuxolimab. V usage is TRBV28 and J usage is TRBJ1-4; D is perhaps TRBD1 (6 bases). This sequence originates from an adult with an advanced solid tumor such as melanoma, head and neck, liver or kidney cancer. CDR3 nucleotides: TGTGCCAGCAGCCTCCGCAGGGGCGACGAAAAACTGTTTTTT. Its translation: CASSLRRGDEKLFF.